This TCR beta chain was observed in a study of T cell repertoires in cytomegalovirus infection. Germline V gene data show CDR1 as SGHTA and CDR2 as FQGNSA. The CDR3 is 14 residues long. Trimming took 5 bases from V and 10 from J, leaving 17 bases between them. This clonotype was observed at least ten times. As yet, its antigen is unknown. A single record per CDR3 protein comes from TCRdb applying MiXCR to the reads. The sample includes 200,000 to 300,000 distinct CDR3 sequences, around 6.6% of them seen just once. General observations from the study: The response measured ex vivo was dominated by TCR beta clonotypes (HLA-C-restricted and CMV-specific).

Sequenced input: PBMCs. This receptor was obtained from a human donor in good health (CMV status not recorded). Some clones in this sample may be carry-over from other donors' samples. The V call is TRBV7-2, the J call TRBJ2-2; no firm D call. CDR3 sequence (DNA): TGTGCCAGCAGCCCGACACTGAGTTCTGAGGAGCTGTTTTTT. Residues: CASSPTLSSEELFF.